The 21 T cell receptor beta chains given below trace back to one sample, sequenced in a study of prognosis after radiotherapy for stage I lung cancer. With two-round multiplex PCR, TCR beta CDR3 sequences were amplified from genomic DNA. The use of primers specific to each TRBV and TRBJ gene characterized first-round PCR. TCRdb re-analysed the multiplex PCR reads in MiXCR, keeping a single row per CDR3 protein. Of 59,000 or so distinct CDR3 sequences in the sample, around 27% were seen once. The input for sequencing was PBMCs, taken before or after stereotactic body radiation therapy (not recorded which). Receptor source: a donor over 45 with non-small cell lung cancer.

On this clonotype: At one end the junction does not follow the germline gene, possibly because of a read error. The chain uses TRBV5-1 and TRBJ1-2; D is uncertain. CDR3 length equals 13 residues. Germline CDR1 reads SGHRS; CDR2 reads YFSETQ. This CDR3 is CASRLDANYCYTF. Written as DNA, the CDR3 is TGCGCCAGCCGGTTGGATGCAAACTATTGCTACACCTTC.

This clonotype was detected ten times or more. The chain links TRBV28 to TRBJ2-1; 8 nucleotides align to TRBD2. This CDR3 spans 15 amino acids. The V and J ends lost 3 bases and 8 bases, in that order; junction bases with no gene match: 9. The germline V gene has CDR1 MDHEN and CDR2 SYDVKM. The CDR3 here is CASSFGGGRAYEQFF. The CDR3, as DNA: TGTGCCAGCAGTTTCGGGGGGGGACGGGCGTATGAGCAGTTCTTC.

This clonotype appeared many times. The CDR3 nucleotides read TGTGCCTGGATGAGCGCCAACTCTGGAAACACCATATATTTT. This encodes CAWMSANSGNTIYF. The gene calls are TRBV30 and TRBJ1-3; no firm D call. CDR1 GTSNPN and CDR2 SVGIG come from the germline V gene (reference sequence). The CDR3 totals 14 residues. Trimming removed 4 bases at V and 0 bases at J, with 10 bases between.

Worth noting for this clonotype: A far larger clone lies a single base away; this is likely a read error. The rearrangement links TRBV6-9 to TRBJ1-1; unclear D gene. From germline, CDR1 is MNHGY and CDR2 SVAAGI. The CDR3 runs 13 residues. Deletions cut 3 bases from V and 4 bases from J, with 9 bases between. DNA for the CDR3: TGTGCCAGCAGTTACGGGGTAGTCACTGAAGCTTTCTTT. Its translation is CASSYGVVTEAFF.

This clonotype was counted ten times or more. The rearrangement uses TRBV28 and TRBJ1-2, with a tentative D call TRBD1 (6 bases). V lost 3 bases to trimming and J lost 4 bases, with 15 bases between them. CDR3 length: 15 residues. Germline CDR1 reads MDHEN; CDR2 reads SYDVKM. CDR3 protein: CASSFSISGAYGYTF. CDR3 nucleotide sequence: TGTGCCAGCAGTTTTTCTATTTCAGGGGCCTATGGCTACACCTTC.

The CDR3 nucleotides are TGTGCCAGCAGTAGACAGGAACCCTCCTACGAGCAGTACTTC. This translates into CASSRQEPSYEQYF. This rearrangement joins TRBV5-4 to TRBJ2-7; a possible D gene is TRBD1 (6 bases). Germline CDR1 reads SGHNT; CDR2 reads YYREEE (reference sequence). The length of the CDR3 is 14 residues. Trimming shortened V by 5 bases and J by 0 bases, and 12 bases separated the two germline ends.

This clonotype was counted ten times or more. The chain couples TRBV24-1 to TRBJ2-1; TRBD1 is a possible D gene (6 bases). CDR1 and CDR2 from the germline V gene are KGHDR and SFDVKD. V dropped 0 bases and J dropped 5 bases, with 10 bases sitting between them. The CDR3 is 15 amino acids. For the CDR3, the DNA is TGTGCCACCAGTGATTTGCGGGACATCCACAATGAGCAGTTCTTC. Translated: CATSDLRDIHNEQFF.

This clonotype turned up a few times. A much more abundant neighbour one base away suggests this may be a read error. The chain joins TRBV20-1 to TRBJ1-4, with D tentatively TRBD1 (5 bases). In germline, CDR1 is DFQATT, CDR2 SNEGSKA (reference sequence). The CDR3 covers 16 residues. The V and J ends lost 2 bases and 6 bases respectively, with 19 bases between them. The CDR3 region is CSARPDSGRLYEKLFF. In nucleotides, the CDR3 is TGCAGTGCTAGACCTGACAGTGGGCGGTTGTATGAAAAACTGTTTTTT.

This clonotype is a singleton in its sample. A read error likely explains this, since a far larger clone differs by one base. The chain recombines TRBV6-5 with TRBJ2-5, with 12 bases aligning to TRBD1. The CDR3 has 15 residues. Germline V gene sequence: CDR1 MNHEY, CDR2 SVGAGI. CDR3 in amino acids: CASSYRGQGANEKFF. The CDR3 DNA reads TGTGCCAGCAGTTACCGGGGACAGGGGGCGAATGAGAAGTTCTTC.

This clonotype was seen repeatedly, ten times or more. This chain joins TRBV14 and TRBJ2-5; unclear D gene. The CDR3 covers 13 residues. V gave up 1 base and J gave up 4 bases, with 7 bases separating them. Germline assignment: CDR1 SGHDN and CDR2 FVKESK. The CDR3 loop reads CASSQGGRETQYF. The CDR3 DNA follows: TGTGCCAGCAGCCAAGGGGGAAGAGAGACCCAGTACTTC.

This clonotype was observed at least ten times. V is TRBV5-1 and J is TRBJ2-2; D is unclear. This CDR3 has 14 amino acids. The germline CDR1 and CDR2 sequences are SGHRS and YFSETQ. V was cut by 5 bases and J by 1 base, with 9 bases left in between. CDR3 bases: TGCGCCAGCAGTTTTCAAGGGAACACCGGGGAGCTGTTTTTT. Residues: CASSFQGNTGELFF.

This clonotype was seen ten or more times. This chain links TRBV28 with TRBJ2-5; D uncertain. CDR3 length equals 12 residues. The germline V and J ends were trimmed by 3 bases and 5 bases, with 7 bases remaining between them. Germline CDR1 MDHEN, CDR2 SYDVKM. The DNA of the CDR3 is TGTGCCAGCAGTTTCGGCCCGGAGACCCAGTACTTC. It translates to CASSFGPETQYF.

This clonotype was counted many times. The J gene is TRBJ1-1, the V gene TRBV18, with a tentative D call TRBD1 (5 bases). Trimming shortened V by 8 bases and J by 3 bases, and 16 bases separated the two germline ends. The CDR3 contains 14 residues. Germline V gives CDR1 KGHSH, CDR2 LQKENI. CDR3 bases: TGTGCCAGCCTACGGGGCAGGGCTGACACTGAAGCTTTCTTT. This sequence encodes CASLRGRADTEAFF.

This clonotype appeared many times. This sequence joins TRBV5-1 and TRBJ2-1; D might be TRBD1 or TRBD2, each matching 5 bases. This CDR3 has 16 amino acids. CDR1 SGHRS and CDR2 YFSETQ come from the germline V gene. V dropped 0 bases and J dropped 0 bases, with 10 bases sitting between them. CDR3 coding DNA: TGCGCCAGCAGCTTGGGTTGGGGGAGCTCCTACAATGAGCAGTTCTTC. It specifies CASSLGWGSSYNEQFF.

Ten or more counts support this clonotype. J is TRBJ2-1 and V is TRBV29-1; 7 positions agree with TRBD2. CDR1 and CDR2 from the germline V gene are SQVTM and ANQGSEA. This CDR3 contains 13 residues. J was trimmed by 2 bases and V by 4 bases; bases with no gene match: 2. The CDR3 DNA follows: TGCAGCGTTGCCGGGACTACCTACAATGAGCAGTTCTTC. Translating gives CSVAGTTYNEQFF.

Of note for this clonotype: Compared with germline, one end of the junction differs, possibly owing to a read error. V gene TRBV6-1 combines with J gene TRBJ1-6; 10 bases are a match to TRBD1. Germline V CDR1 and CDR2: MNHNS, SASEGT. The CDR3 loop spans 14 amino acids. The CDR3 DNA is TGTGCCAGCAGGCTGGACAGGGGGGTTTCACCCATCCACTTT. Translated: CASRLDRGVSPIHF.

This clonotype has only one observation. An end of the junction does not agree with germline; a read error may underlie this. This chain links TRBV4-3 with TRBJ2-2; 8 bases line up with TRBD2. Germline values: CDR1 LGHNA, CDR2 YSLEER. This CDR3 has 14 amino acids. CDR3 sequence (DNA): TGCGCCAGCAGCCAAGAAGCGGGGGCCGGGGAGCCGTTTTTT. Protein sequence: CASSQEAGAGEPFF.

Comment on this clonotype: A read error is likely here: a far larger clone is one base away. CDR3 loop: CASSSDGGTEAFF. Written as DNA, the CDR3 is TGTGCCAGCAGCTCTGACGGGGGGACTGAAGCTTTCTTT. V gene TRBV7-9 combines with J gene TRBJ1-1; a possible D gene is TRBD1 (5 bases). This CDR3 has 13 residues. Trimming left V 4 bases short and J 5 bases short, with 11 bases between. CDR1 is SEHNR, CDR2 FQNEAQ, per germline (reference sequence).

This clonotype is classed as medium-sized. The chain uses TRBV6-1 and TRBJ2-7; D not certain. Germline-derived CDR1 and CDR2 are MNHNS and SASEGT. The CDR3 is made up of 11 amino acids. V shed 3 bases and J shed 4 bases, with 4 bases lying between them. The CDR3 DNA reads TGTGCCAGCAGTGAGAGGTACGAGCAGTACTTC. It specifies CASSERYEQYF.

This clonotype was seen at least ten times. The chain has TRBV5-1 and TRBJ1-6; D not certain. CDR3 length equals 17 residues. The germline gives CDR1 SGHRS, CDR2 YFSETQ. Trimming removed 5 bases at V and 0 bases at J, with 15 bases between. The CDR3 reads CASSTELVSSYNSPLHF. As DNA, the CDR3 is TGCGCCAGCAGTACTGAGCTAGTGAGCTCCTATAATTCACCCCTCCACTTT.

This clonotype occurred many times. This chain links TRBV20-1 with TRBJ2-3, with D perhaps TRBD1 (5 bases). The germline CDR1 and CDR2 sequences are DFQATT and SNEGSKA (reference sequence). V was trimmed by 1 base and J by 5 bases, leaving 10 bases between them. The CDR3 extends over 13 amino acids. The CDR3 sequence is CSARVPRVDTQYF. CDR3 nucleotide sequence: TGCAGTGCTAGAGTTCCCAGGGTAGATACGCAGTATTTT.